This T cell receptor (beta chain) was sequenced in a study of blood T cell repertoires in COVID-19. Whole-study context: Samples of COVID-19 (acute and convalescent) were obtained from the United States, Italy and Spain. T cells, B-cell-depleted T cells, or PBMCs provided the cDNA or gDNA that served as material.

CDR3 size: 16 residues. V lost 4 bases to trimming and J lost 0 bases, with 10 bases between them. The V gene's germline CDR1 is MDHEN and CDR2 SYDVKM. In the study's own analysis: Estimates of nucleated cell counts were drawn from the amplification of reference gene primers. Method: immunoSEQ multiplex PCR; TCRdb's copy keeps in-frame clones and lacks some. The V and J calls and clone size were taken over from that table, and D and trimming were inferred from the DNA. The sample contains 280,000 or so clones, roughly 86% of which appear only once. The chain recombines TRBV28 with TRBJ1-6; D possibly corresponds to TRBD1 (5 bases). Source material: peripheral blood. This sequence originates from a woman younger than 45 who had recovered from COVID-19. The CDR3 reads CASSSTVSSYNSPLHF. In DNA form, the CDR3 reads TGTGCCAGCAGTTCGACAGTGAGCTCCTATAATTCACCCCTCCACTTT.